This T cell receptor (beta chain) was captured by sequencing in a study of T cells expressing NK-cell markers. The study's findings and limits: One observes that, in a handful of donors, these clonotypes were also the leading ones within the CD3+CD56-NKG2C+ fraction.

CDR3 size: 15 residues. Germline loops: CDR1 DFQATT, CDR2 SNEGSKA (reference sequence). Turning to this clonotype: The antigen is undetermined.

Synthesis of TCR beta cDNA relied on 5'RACE template switching carrying UMIs. TCRdb processed the 5' RACE reads again and assigns one entry to each CDR3 protein, with no DNA. This sample's clone table lists 300,000 to 500,000 distinct CDR3 sequences. The origin of this receptor is a woman aged 50 to 60 in good health. V is TRBV20-1 and J is TRBJ2-1; lacking DNA, the TRBD2 call made by TCRdb goes unchecked. The sample was blood T cells: a sorted CD56 or NKG2C T cell subset, CD4+ or CD8+ T cells, or bulk PBMC T cells (not recorded which). The chain's CDR3 is CSATSPGGPHNEQFF.